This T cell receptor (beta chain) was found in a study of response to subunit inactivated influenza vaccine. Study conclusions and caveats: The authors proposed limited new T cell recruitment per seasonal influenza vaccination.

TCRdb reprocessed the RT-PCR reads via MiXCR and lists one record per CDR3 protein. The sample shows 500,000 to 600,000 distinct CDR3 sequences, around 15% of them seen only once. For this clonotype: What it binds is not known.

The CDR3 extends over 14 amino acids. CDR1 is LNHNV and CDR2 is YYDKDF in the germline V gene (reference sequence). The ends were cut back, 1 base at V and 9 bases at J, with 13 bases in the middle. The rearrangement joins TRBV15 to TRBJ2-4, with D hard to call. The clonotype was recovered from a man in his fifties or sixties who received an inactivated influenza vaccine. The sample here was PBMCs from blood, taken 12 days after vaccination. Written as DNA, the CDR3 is TGTGCCACCAGCAGAGCTAGGGATAGAGGCATTCAGTACTTC. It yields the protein CATSRARDRGIQYF.